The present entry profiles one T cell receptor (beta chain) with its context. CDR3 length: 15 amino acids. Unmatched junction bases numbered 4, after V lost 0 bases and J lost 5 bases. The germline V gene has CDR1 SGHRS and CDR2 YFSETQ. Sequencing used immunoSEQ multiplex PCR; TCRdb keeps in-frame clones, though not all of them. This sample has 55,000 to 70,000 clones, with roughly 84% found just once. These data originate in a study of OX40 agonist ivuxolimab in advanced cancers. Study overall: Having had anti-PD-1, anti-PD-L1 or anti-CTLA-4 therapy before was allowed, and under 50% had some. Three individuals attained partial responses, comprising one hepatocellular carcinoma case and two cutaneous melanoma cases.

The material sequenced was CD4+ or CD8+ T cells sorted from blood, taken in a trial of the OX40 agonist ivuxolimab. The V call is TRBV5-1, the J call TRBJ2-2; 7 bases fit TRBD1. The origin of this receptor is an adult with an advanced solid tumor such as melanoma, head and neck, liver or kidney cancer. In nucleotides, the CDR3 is TGCGCCAGCAGCTTGGCCGTGACAGGGACCGGGGAGCTGTTTTTT. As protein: CASSLAVTGTGELFF.